These 21 T cell receptor beta chains were all obtained from the same sample, sequenced in a study of blood T cell repertoires in COVID-19 (TCRdb year 2020). The library was built by means of the immunoSEQ multiplex PCR assay. The clones in this table, taken by TCRdb from immuneACCESS, are in-frame only. Not every clone is retained; where verified, under half of the shortfall comes from an unresolved V gene, and the cause of the rest is unknown. In all, the sample holds approximately 170,000 clones, and around four fifths of those were seen once. The ten largest clones capture 3.6% of the sample. The sequencing sample was made of PBMCs or T cells enriched from blood (not recorded which). The source is a woman aged 45-65 years in a cohort exposed to, infected with or recovered from COVID-19 (not recorded which).

The chain couples TRBV11-2 to TRBJ2-1, with D maybe TRBD1 (6 bases). Germline loops: CDR1 SGHAT, CDR2 FQNNGV. The CDR3 is made up of 14 amino acids. V gave up 3 bases and J gave up 7 bases, with 13 bases separating them. CDR3 in amino acids: CASSLSQGWNEQFF. CDR3 coding DNA: TGTGCCAGCAGCTTGTCACAGGGTTGGAATGAGCAGTTCTTC.

The chain uses TRBV6-5 and TRBJ2-1; TRBD1 aligns across 12 bases. From germline, CDR1 is MNHEY and CDR2 SVGAGI. The CDR3 consists of 16 residues. The trim removed 2 bases at V and 10 bases at J, leaving 9 bases unmatched. CDR3 sequence reads: CASSYLPGQGAWEQFF. In DNA, the CDR3 is TGTGCCAGCAGTTACCTCCCGGGACAGGGGGCATGGGAGCAGTTCTTC.

V is TRBV4-2 and J is TRBJ2-3, with 9 bases identical to TRBD1. Unmatched junction bases numbered 8, after V lost 2 bases and J lost 5 bases. Germline CDR1 is LGHNA and CDR2 is YNFKEQ. CDR3 length: 16 amino acids. This chain's CDR3 is CASSQMWGQGKDTQYF. CDR3 DNA sequence: TGTGCCAGCAGCCAAATGTGGGGACAGGGAAAAGATACGCAGTATTTT.

CDR3 sequence (DNA): TGCGCCAGCAGCAACCAGAACCAGGGGGCAACTAATGAAAAACTGTTTTTT. It codes for CASSNQNQGATNEKLFF. This chain uses TRBV4-3 with TRBJ1-4, with 7 nucleotides matching TRBD1. This CDR3 region has 17 residues. Germline trimming cut 5 bases from V and 0 bases from J; bases unmatched to any gene: 9. Germline V gene sequence: CDR1 LGHNA, CDR2 YSLEER.

The rearrangement joins TRBV3-1 (or the pseudogene TRBV3-2) to TRBJ2-1; 9 nucleotides align to TRBD1. Looked up from germline, CDR1 is LGHDT and CDR2 is YNNKEL (reference sequence). CDR3 size: 15 residues. V dropped 2 bases and J dropped 4; count of bases not matched to a gene: 3. CDR3 coding DNA: TGTGCCAGCAGCCAAACAGGGGGCCTATACAATGAGCAGTTCTTC. Its translation is CASSQTGGLYNEQFF.

The CDR3: CATLSGRETDTQYF. In DNA, the CDR3 is TGTGCCACCTTAAGCGGGAGGGAGACAGATACGCAGTATTTT. V is TRBV24-1 and J is TRBJ2-3; TRBD2 matches 10 bases. The trim removed 9 bases at V and 3 bases at J, leaving 5 bases unmatched. This CDR3 is 14 amino acids long. Germline CDR1 reads KGHDR; CDR2 reads SFDVKD.

The J gene is TRBJ1-2, the V gene TRBV29-1; 7 nucleotides align to TRBD1. The V segment lost 6 bases and the J segment 1 base; nucleotides outside the gene matches: 2. Germline assignment: CDR1 SQVTM and CDR2 ANQGSEA. The CDR3 extends over 12 amino acids. CDR3 sequence (DNA): TGCAGCGTGGGGGACAGTAACTATGGCTACACCTTC. As protein: CSVGDSNYGYTF.

This chain connects TRBV18 to TRBJ2-5; 9 nucleotides agree with TRBD1. Germline V CDR1 and CDR2: KGHSH, LQKENI. The CDR3 has 17 amino acids. V dropped 4 bases and J dropped 4; count of bases not matched to a gene: 13. The CDR3 DNA reads as TGTGCCAGCTCACGGGATCCGGAGGGACAGGGTAGAGAGACCCAGTACTTC. This gives the protein CASSRDPEGQGRETQYF.

This clone has a handful of counts. The chain couples TRBV7-9 to TRBJ2-2; 7 positions match TRBD2. The germline V gene encodes CDR1 SEHNR and CDR2 FQNEAQ (reference sequence). With 11 bases clipped from V and 1 base from J, the junction kept 7 bases outside the gene matches. This CDR3 comprises 14 residues. DNA for the CDR3: TGTGCCTGTAGCGGGCAGGAGAACACCGGGGAGCTGTTTTTT. It yields the protein CACSGQENTGELFF.

The chain uses TRBV27 and TRBJ2-3; maybe TRBD1 (5 bases). V was trimmed by 3 bases and J by 11 bases, leaving 12 bases between them. The CDR3 runs to 12 residues. Looked up from germline, CDR1 is MNHEY and CDR2 is SMNVEV (reference sequence). CDR3 protein: CASSFRTSMQYF. Written as DNA, the CDR3 is TGTGCCAGCAGTTTCCGGACAAGCATGCAGTATTTT.

The chain employs TRBV29-1 and TRBJ1-3; 12 bases line up with TRBD1. CDR1 is SQVTM and CDR2 is ANQGSEA in the germline V gene. The CDR3 totals 17 residues. With V trimmed by 6 bases and J by 1 base, 10 bases remained unmatched. CDR3 loop: CSVDPGTGGASGNTIYF. The CDR3 DNA sequence: TGCAGCGTCGACCCCGGGACAGGGGGCGCGTCTGGAAACACCATATATTTT. Looking up the rest from reference TRBV29-1 and TRBJ1-3 gives the full variable domain: SAVISQKPSRDICQRGTSLTIQCQVDSQVTMMFWYRQQPGQSLTLIATANQGSEATYESGFVIDKFPISRPNLTFSTLTVSNMSPEDSSIYLCSVDPGTGGASGNTIYFGEGSWLTVV.

CDR3 nucleotide sequence: TGTGCCAGCAGGTCCCCGTACCTGGCGGGAGGGCCCGGCTCCTGGTACTTC. As protein: CASRSPYLAGGPGSWYF. V usage is TRBV7-6 and J usage is TRBJ2-7; 9 bases map to TRBD2. Trimming removed 6 bases from V and 12 bases from J; junction bases left unmatched: 24. The CDR3 contains 17 residues. Per germline, CDR1 SGHVS and CDR2 FNYEAQ.

The chain is built from TRBV28 and TRBJ1-1; no firm D call. Trimming stripped 4 bases from V and 3 bases from J, with 9 bases between. This CDR3 has 13 residues. Germline V gene lookup returns CDR1 MDHEN and CDR2 SYDVKM. CDR3 in amino acids: CASSSDGYTEAFF. As DNA, the CDR3 is TGTGCCAGCAGTTCCGACGGGTACACTGAAGCTTTCTTT.

The V gene is TRBV18, the J gene TRBJ1-3; possibly TRBD1 for D (6 bases). Between the trimmed V and J ends, which lost 2 bases and 7 bases, there was a span of 21 bases. The CDR3 has 17 residues. Germline assignment: CDR1 KGHSH and CDR2 LQKENI. The CDR3 coding sequence is TGTGCCAGCTCACCAATCCAAAGCGGGGGGCTTCGGAACACCATATATTTT. Its translation is CASSPIQSGGLRNTIYF.

The CDR3 sequence: CASSEKEASPLHF. The CDR3 DNA reads TGTGCCAGCAGTGAAAAAGAGGCTTCACCCCTCCACTTT. V and J are TRBV6-1 and TRBJ1-6; unclear D gene. The CDR3 is made up of 13 amino acids. The germline V gene has CDR1 MNHNS and CDR2 SASEGT. Between the trimmed V and J ends, which lost 2 bases and 9 bases, there was a span of 8 bases.

V is TRBV2 and J is TRBJ2-1, with a weak D call TRBD2 (6 bases). This CDR3 region has 13 residues. Trimming shortened V by 6 bases and J by 7 bases, and 13 bases separated the two germline ends. Germline V gene sequence: CDR1 SNHLY, CDR2 FYNNEI. The CDR3 loop reads CASSIRLDNEQFF. The CDR3 region has the DNA TGTGCCAGCAGCATACGACTAGATAATGAGCAGTTCTTC.

V and J are TRBV28 and TRBJ1-5, with 7 bases matching TRBD1. CDR1 and CDR2 (germline): MDHEN, SYDVKM. This CDR3 spans 18 amino acids. V trimming: 5 bases; J trimming: 0 bases; junction bases outside the gene matches: 13. In DNA, the CDR3 is TGTGCCAGCAGTCCCCCGACGAGGGGGCTCTATAGCAATCAGCCCCAGCATTTT. Translating gives CASSPPTRGLYSNQPQHF.

V is TRBV19 and J is TRBJ2-7; 7 bases match TRBD1. The CDR3 sequence is 15 residues long. V dropped 6 bases and J dropped 3; count of bases not matched to a gene: 11. CDR1 is LNHDA and CDR2 is SQIVND in the germline V gene (reference sequence). CDR3 coding DNA: TGTGCCAGTAGGCTACAGGGGAAGTATGGCTACGAGCAGTACTTC. Its protein product is CASRLQGKYGYEQYF. The full variable domain, completed using reference TRBV19 and TRBJ2-7, is DGGITQSPKYLFRKEGQNVTLSCEQNLNHDAMYWYRQDPGQGLRLIYYSQIVNDFQKGDIAEGYSVSREKKESFPLTVTSAQKNPTAFYLCASRLQGKYGYEQYFGPGTRLTVT.

The chain carries TRBV27 and TRBJ1-1, with D maybe TRBD1 (5 bases). The CDR3 extends over 16 amino acids. Germline values: CDR1 MNHEY, CDR2 SMNVEV (reference sequence). V lost 5 bases to trimming and J lost 1 base, with 17 bases between them. The CDR3 protein is CASSGGLLGGNTEAFF. The CDR3 DNA reads TGTGCCAGCAGTGGAGGCCTTTTGGGGGGGAACACTGAAGCTTTCTTT.

The rearrangement links TRBV30 to TRBJ1-6; the D gene is possibly TRBD1 (6 bases). The V end lost 2 bases, the J end lost 4 bases, and 9 bases lay between the germline ends. This CDR3 contains 14 residues. Germline V gene lookup returns CDR1 GTSNPN and CDR2 SVGIG (reference sequence). CDR3 bases: TGTGCCTGGAGTACAGGGATGTATAATTCACCCCTCCACTTT. Translated: CAWSTGMYNSPLHF.

In this sample, this clone turned up a few times. The chain combines TRBV24-1 with TRBJ2-7; the match to TRBD1 covers 10 bases. The junction had 5 bases not matched to a gene; V was cut back by 3 bases and J by 4 bases. The length of the CDR3 is 15 residues. The V gene's germline CDR1 is KGHDR and CDR2 SFDVKD. As DNA, the CDR3 is TGTGCCACCAGTGATAGGGGACAGGGGATTTACGAGCAGTACTTC. It yields the protein CATSDRGQGIYEQYF.